These T cell receptor beta chains were read from a single sample in a study of T-cell memory formation after mild COVID-19. TCRdb processed the 5' RACE reads anew with MiXCR; each CDR3 protein has one entry. Of 140,000 or so distinct CDR3 sequences in the sample, 14% were seen once. The sequencing input was PBMCs or a T cell subset sorted from them (not recorded which). Receptor source: an adult woman who had mild COVID-19 (a few samples of this study predate the infection). Cell type and time point are not known. CDR3s include the opening cysteine and the closing phenylalanine or tryptophan. Each record gives: J gene, clone size, V gene, D gene, CDR3 protein, CDR3 DNA. The D gene is left open where the match is weak. Rows may omit the clone size; those that give it use once, few, many or a size class.

TRBJ1-5 . TRBV6-1 TRBD1 CASTPGQGRQPQHF TGTGCCAGCACCCCGGGACAGGGGAGACAGCCCCAGCATTTT
TRBJ2-1 many TRBV25-1 TRBD2 CASSEYSSGGAVEQFF TGTGCCAGCAGTGAATATTCCAGCGGGGGGGCCGTTGAGCAGTTCTTC
TRBJ1-2 few TRBV10-2 . CASSESWLDGYTF TGCGCCAGCAGTGAGTCCTGGTTAGATGGCTACACCTTC
TRBJ1-2 few TRBV11-3 . CASSSRDRPPNYGYTF TGTGCCAGCAGCTCCAGAGACAGGCCTCCTAACTATGGCTACACCTTC
TRBJ2-1 few TRBV5-1 TRBD1 CASGVTGGPYNEQFF TGCGCCAGCGGGGTGACAGGGGGTCCCTACAATGAGCAGTTCTTC
TRBJ2-1 . TRBV6-5 TRBD1 CASSRKGQGFYNEQFF TGTGCCAGCAGTAGGAAGGGACAGGGTTTCTACAATGAGCAGTTCTTC
TRBJ2-7 few TRBV5-5 TRBD1 CASSGQGDEQYF TGTGCCAGCAGCGGACAGGGGGACGAGCAGTACTTC
TRBJ1-1 many TRBV5-1 . CASSLWQIENTEAFF TGCGCCAGCAGCTTGTGGCAGATTGAGAACACTGAAGCTTTCTTT
TRBJ2-7 . TRBV6-2/TRBV6-3 . CASQAHEVDEQYF TGTGCCAGCCAAGCGCATGAGGTTGACGAGCAGTACTTC
TRBJ1-1 many TRBV9 . CASSPQGNTEAFF TGTGCCAGCAGCCCACAGGGGAACACTGAAGCTTTCTTT
TRBJ2-7 few TRBV20-1 TRBD2 CSARDVGLAGGSSYEQYF TGCAGTGCTAGAGATGTGGGACTAGCGGGGGGAAGCTCCTACGAGCAGTACTTC
TRBJ1-5 . TRBV6-5 . CASSPGTRWSNQPQHF TGTGCCAGCAGTCCGGGAACCCGTTGGAGCAATCAGCCCCAGCATTTT
TRBJ1-1 . TRBV7-9 . CASVQGGRGGMNTEAFF TGTGCCAGCGTACAAGGGGGTAGGGGGGGCATGAACACTGAAGCTTTCTTT
TRBJ2-7 . TRBV4-2 TRBD2 CASSQDGPLAGGYEQYF TGTGCCAGCAGCCAAGATGGGCCACTAGCGGGAGGCTACGAGCAGTACTTC
TRBJ2-2 many TRBV28 . CASSAPFEVRAGELFF TGTGCCAGCAGTGCCCCGTTTGAAGTAAGGGCCGGGGAGCTGTTTTTT
TRBJ2-7 few TRBV27 TRBD1 CASSPTTGGIYEQYF TGTGCCAGCAGTCCCACGACAGGGGGCATCTACGAGCAGTACTTC
TRBJ1-1 few TRBV7-9 . CASSLHQGGPNTEAFF TGTGCCAGCAGCTTACATCAAGGGGGACCGAACACTGAAGCTTTCTTT
TRBJ2-3 few TRBV12-3/TRBV12-4 TRBD2 CASSSSGGLLDTQYF TGTGCCAGCAGTTCTAGCGGGGGGCTGCTGGATACGCAGTATTTT
TRBJ2-5 . TRBV6-5 . CASRGEGETQYF TGTGCCAGCCGGGGAGAGGGGGAGACCCAGTACTTC
TRBJ2-3 few TRBV12-3/TRBV12-4 . CASSLRGSGTDTQYF TGTGCCAGCAGTTTACGTGGGTCTGGCACAGATACGCAGTATTTT
TRBJ1-1 . TRBV20-1 TRBD1 CSARVDRLNTEAFF TGCAGTGCCAGAGTGGACAGGTTGAACACTGAAGCTTTCTTT
TRBJ2-1 . TRBV19 TRBD2 CASSILAGTADEQFF TGTGCCAGTAGTATACTAGCGGGAACGGCGGATGAGCAGTTCTTC
TRBJ2-3 few TRBV5-6 . CASSLGQGGADTQYF TGTGCCAGCAGCTTGGGGCAGGGGGGCGCAGATACGCAGTATTTT
TRBJ1-1 few TRBV30 . CAWSGAPNTEAFF TGTGCCTGGAGTGGGGCACCGAACACTGAAGCTTTCTTT
TRBJ2-1 . TRBV9 TRBD2 CASSPGLVSYNEQFF TGTGCCAGCAGCCCGGGACTAGTATCCTACAATGAGCAGTTCTTC
TRBJ1-1 few TRBV4-2 TRBD1 CASSQFSGGNTEAFF TGTGCCAGCAGCCAATTTTCAGGGGGGAACACTGAAGCTTTCTTT
TRBJ2-7 . TRBV7-6 . CASSLTGPHEQYF TGTGCCAGCAGCCTTACAGGGCCCCACGAGCAGTACTTC
TRBJ2-1 few TRBV7-2 TRBD2 CASSFFGLAGSYNEQFF TGTGCCAGCAGCTTCTTCGGACTAGCGGGATCCTACAATGAGCAGTTCTTC
TRBJ2-3 few TRBV7-9 . CASSGYTDTQYF TGTGCCAGCAGTGGATACACAGATACGCAGTATTTT
TRBJ2-3 few TRBV7-3 . CASSLGHALGTDTQYF TGTGCCAGCAGCTTGGGGCACGCCCTTGGCACAGATACGCAGTATTTT
TRBJ2-2 few TRBV29-1 . CSVAQADANTGELFF TGCAGCGTCGCACAGGCGGATGCGAACACCGGGGAGCTGTTTTTT
TRBJ2-1 few TRBV4-3 TRBD1 CASSDRDREYNEQFF TGCGCCAGCAGCGACCGGGACAGGGAGTACAATGAGCAGTTCTTC
TRBJ2-7 . TRBV5-6 . CASSSTPSYEQYF TGTGCCAGCAGCTCGACTCCTTCCTACGAGCAGTACTTC
TRBJ1-6 many TRBV12-3/TRBV12-4 . CASNIQNSPLHF TGTGCCAGCAATATCCAAAATTCACCCCTCCACTTT
TRBJ2-7 few TRBV12-3/TRBV12-4 TRBD1 CASNSAGGSYEQYF TGTGCCAGCAACTCGGCAGGGGGCTCCTACGAGCAGTACTTC
TRBJ1-1 few TRBV27 TRBD1 CASSPRGQMNTEAFF TGTGCCAGCAGTCCGAGGGGACAGATGAACACTGAAGCTTTCTTT
TRBJ2-3 many TRBV7-6 . CASSLVRMRGVTDTQYF TGTGCCAGCAGCTTAGTGCGGATGCGGGGAGTCACAGATACGCAGTATTTT